This T cell receptor (beta chain) was found in a study of immune evolution from preneoplasia to lung adenocarcinoma. Notes on the study in general: Top clone share appeared to fall from AAH through AIS, MIA, adenocarcinoma. Highest clonality occurred in KRAS-mutant, not EGFR-mutant or double wild-type, nodules.

With respect to this clone: Its antigen remains unknown.

Between about 2014 and 2018, patients underwent resection in Japan or China. This CDR3 is 17 amino acids long. V shed 2 bases and J shed 0 bases, with 16 bases lying between them. From germline, CDR1 is SNHLY and CDR2 FYNNEI. Sequencing was performed with immunoSEQ multiplex PCR; in TCRdb, only in-frame clones are kept and a portion is missing. The sample includes about 6,600 clones, about 80% seen only once; the top ten take 5.5% to 7%. This receptor was obtained from a person aged 50-75 years with lung adenocarcinoma. Sequenced material: FFPE minimally invasive lung adenocarcinoma tissue. J is TRBJ1-1 and V is TRBV2; D might be TRBD1 (5 bases). The CDR3 DNA sequence: TGTGCCAGCAGTGAAAGCTCCCTTGGGGGGGTGAACACTGAAGCTTTCTTT. Amino acids: CASSESSLGGVNTEAFF.